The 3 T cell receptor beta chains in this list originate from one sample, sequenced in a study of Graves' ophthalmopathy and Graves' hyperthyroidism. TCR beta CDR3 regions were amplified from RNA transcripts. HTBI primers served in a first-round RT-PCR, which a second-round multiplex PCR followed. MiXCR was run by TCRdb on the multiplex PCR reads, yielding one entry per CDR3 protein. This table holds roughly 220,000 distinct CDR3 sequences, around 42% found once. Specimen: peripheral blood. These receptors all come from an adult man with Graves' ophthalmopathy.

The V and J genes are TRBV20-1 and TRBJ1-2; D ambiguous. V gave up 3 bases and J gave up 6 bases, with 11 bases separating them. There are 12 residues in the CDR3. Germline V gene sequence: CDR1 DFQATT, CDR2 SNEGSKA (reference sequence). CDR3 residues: CSASPAWNGYTF. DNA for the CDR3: TGCAGTGCTAGCCCCGCGTGGAATGGCTACACCTTC.

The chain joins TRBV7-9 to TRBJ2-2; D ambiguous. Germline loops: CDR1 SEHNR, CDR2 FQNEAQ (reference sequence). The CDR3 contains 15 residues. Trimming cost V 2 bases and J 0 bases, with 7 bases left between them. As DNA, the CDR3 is TGTGCCAGCAGCTTACTTTCCGCGAACACCGGGGAGCTGTTTTTT. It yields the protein CASSLLSANTGELFF.

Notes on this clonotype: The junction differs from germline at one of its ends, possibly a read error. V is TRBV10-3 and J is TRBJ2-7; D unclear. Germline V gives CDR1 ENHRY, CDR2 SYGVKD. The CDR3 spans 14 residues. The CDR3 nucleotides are TGTGCCAGCAGTTATGAGCAGCTGTCTCGGGAGCAGTACTTC. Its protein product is CASSYEQLSREQYF.